The 22 T cell receptor beta chains given below trace back to one sample, sequenced in a study of T cell changes during pregnancy in multiple sclerosis. Sequencing used immunoSEQ multiplex PCR; TCRdb keeps in-frame clones, though not all of them. The sample lists tens of thousands of clones; around 89% were seen once. The sample consisted of CD4+ T cells from peripheral blood mononuclear cells, taken in the second trimester of pregnancy. The receptors were gathered from a female donor with multiple sclerosis, enrolled in a pregnancy study.

The CDR3 bases are TGTGCCAGCAGCAAAGAGAACGGGGATTACACAGATACGCAGTATTTT. The encoded protein is CASSKENGDYTDTQYF. This chain joins TRBV9 and TRBJ2-3; weak D call: TRBD2 (5 bases). Germline V gene lookup returns CDR1 SGDLS and CDR2 YYNGEE. The CDR3 spans 16 residues. V lost 4 bases and J 2 bases, leaving 17 bases between the germline ends.

The chain joins TRBV6-8 to TRBJ2-1; maybe TRBD2 (6 bases). Germline CDR1 and CDR2: MNHGY and SAAAGT. The CDR3 loop spans 15 amino acids. Deletions cut 0 bases from V and 7 bases from J, with 13 bases between. The CDR3 loop is CASSYSGGNRNEQFF. CDR3 nucleotide sequence: TGTGCCAGCAGTTACTCGGGAGGAAATCGGAATGAGCAGTTCTTC.

V usage is TRBV19 and J usage is TRBJ1-3, with D unresolved. CDR3 length equals 15 residues. V lost 0 bases to trimming and J lost 0 bases, with 6 bases between them. The germline CDR1 and CDR2 sequences are LNHDA and SQIVND (reference sequence). CDR3 nucleotides: TGTGCCAGTAGTATAGACACAGTCTCTGGAAACACCATATATTTT. Translated, it gives CASSIDTVSGNTIYF.

V is TRBV7-8 and J is TRBJ2-3; the match to TRBD2 covers 15 bases. The CDR3 totals 17 residues. Losses at the gene ends were 6 bases for V and 5 bases for J; bases not matched to a gene: 9. CDR1 is SGHVS, CDR2 FQNEAQ, per germline. CDR3 in DNA: TGTGCCAGCAGTTGGGGACTAGCGGGAGGAGTTGGAGATACGCAGTATTTT. Its translation: CASSWGLAGGVGDTQYF.

This clone was picked up one time. This sequence joins TRBV9 and TRBJ2-7; perhaps TRBD2 as D (5 bases). From germline, CDR1 is SGDLS and CDR2 YYNGEE. This CDR3 has 13 amino acids. V lost 0 bases, J lost 7 bases, and 11 bases lay in between. CDR3 amino acids: CASSVGGTGEQYF. The CDR3 DNA follows: TGTGCCAGCAGCGTAGGAGGAACGGGAGAGCAGTACTTC.

Concerning this clone itself: Other DNA sequences in this specimen translate into the identical CDR3. The CDR3 DNA reads as TGTGCCAGCAGCCCCCCCGGTCAGCCCCAGCATTTT. Amino acids: CASSPPGQPQHF. The chain joins TRBV7-2 to TRBJ1-5, with no clear D. CDR1 is SGHTA, CDR2 FQGNSA, per germline. The CDR3 loop spans 12 amino acids. Trimming removed 5 bases from V and 6 bases from J, with 8 bases in between.

This chain uses TRBV12-5 with TRBJ2-1; TRBD1 matches at 8 bases. Germline V gene data show CDR1 as LGHNT and CDR2 as FRNRAP. The CDR3 contains 15 residues. Trimming at V came to 1 base and at J to 5 bases, leaving 4 bases not matched to a gene. The DNA for the CDR3 is TGTGCTAGTGGTTTGGGACAGGGGCGTGACAATGAGCAGTTCTTC. This translates into CASGLGQGRDNEQFF.

The chain couples TRBV5-1 to TRBJ2-7; 7 bases map to TRBD2. Losses at the gene ends were 0 bases for V and 3 bases for J; bases not matched to a gene: 6. Germline V gene data show CDR1 as SGHRS and CDR2 as YFSETQ. The CDR3 is made up of 15 amino acids. The CDR3 loop is CASSLGGGQLYEQYF. The CDR3 DNA is TGCGCCAGCAGCTTGGGCGGGGGTCAGCTCTACGAGCAGTACTTC.

V and J are TRBV2 and TRBJ1-2, with a weak D call TRBD1 (6 bases). The CDR3 has 13 amino acids. Between the trimmed V and J ends, which lost 5 bases and 7 bases, there was a span of 14 bases. Germline CDR1 is SNHLY and CDR2 is FYNNEI. The CDR3 coding sequence is TGTGCCAGCAGTCCCACAGGGAGTAGTGGCTACACCTTC. The encoded protein is CASSPTGSSGYTF.

The V gene is TRBV7-2, the J gene TRBJ2-7, with 11 bases that match TRBD1. There are 17 residues in the CDR3. Germline V lookup: CDR1 SGHTA, CDR2 FQGNSA. V trimming: 5 bases; J trimming: 3 bases; junction bases outside the gene matches: 12. CDR3 in DNA: TGTGCCAGCAGCCTTAGGGAACGGGACAGGGGGATCTACGAGCAGTACTTC. This translates into CASSLRERDRGIYEQYF.

The V call is TRBV5-1, the J call TRBJ1-3, with D unresolved. Germline V CDR1 and CDR2: SGHRS, YFSETQ. Trimming removed 4 bases from V and 0 bases from J, with 14 bases in between. The CDR3 consists of 16 residues. In DNA form, the CDR3 reads TGCGCCAGCAGCCTTACGACATACTCCTCTGGAAACACCATATATTTT. Its translation is CASSLTTYSSGNTIYF.

The J gene is TRBJ2-1, the V gene TRBV5-6; D possibly corresponds to TRBD2 (6 bases). V lost 4 bases, J lost 3 bases, and 11 bases lay in between. Germline values: CDR1 SGHDT, CDR2 YYEEEE. The length of the CDR3 is 14 residues. This chain's CDR3 is CASSRDFYYNEQFF. In DNA, the CDR3 is TGTGCCAGCAGCAGGGACTTCTACTACAATGAGCAGTTCTTC.

Points on this clone: Relative to the germline gene, one junction end is altered; a read error may explain this. The chain recombines TRBV7-7 with TRBJ2-3; 10 nucleotides match TRBD2. The CDR3 runs to 16 residues. Germline lookup yields CDR1 SSHAT and CDR2 FNYEAQ (reference sequence). This CDR3 reads CASSPSGRSGTDTQYF. DNA for the CDR3: TGTGCTAGCAGCCCTAGCGGGAGATCGGGCACAGATACGCAGTATTTT.

The chain has TRBV5-1 and TRBJ2-7, with 9 bases lining up with TRBD1. The CDR3 contains 14 residues. V lost 4 bases and J lost 5; bases outside the gene matches: 7. CDR1 is SGHRS and CDR2 is YFSETQ in the germline V gene. The CDR3 coding sequence is TGCGCCAGCAGCCCAACAGGGGGCTCGAACGAGCAGTACTTC. This translates into CASSPTGGSNEQYF.

This chain connects TRBV15 to TRBJ2-3, with 8 bases identical to TRBD2. Germline CDR1 and CDR2: LNHNV and YYDKDF (reference sequence). The CDR3 extends over 18 amino acids. V was pared by 3 bases and J by 5 bases, with 16 bases of the junction left unmatched. CDR3 sequence (DNA): TGTGCCACCAGCAGTTATTCTCCGGGACTAGTAAATGTAGATACGCAGTATTTT. The encoded protein is CATSSYSPGLVNVDTQYF.

This chain links TRBV23-1 with TRBJ2-1; D gene ambiguous. TRBV23-1 qualifies as an ORF whose function is uncertain. CDR3 length equals 13 residues. V was trimmed by 6 bases and J by 2 bases, leaving 8 bases between them. The DNA of the CDR3 is TGCGCCAGCAGACTCCCCGCCTACAATGAGCAGTTCTTC. Its translation: CASRLPAYNEQFF.

This chain uses TRBV28 with TRBJ2-1, with TRBD2 identical over 9 bases. CDR1 MDHEN and CDR2 SYDVKM come from the germline V gene. This CDR3 has 18 residues. The V and J ends lost 4 bases and 7 bases, in that order; junction bases with no gene match: 17. The CDR3 nucleotides read TGTGCCAGCAGTTCACCAAGGGGGAGCGGGAGGCCAACAAATGAGCAGTTCTTC. Amino acids: CASSSPRGSGRPTNEQFF. Complete variable domain (other parts from reference TRBV28 and TRBJ2-1): DVKVTQSSRYLVKRTGEKVFLECVQDMDHENMFWYRQDPGLGLRLIYFSYDVKMKEKGDIPEGYSVSREKKERFSLILESASTNQTSMYLCASSSPRGSGRPTNEQFFGPGTRLTVL.

The rearrangement uses TRBV29-1 and TRBJ2-4; D unresolved. There are 15 residues in the CDR3. Germline values: CDR1 SQVTM, CDR2 ANQGSEA. The ends were cut back, 7 bases at V and 1 base at J, with 17 bases in the middle. The CDR3 DNA follows: TGCAGCGGATTCGTGATAATCGGGGCCAAAAACATTCAGTACTTC. This translates into CSGFVIIGAKNIQYF. Based on the CDR3 plus reference TRBV29-1 and TRBJ2-4, the full variable domain is SAVISQKPSRDICQRGTSLTIQCQVDSQVTMMFWYRQQPGQSLTLIATANQGSEATYESGFVIDKFPISRPNLTFSTLTVSNMSPEDSSIYLCSGFVIIGAKNIQYFGAGTRLSVL.

This clone was found a few times. The J gene is TRBJ1-1, the V gene TRBV6-4; TRBD1 aligns across 9 bases. This CDR3 has 13 amino acids. Germline V gene data show CDR1 as MRHNA and CDR2 as SNTAGT. J lost 5 bases, V lost 6 bases, and 4 bases had no gene match. This chain's CDR3 is CASSKTGGTEAFF. DNA of the CDR3: TGTGCCAGCAGCAAGACAGGGGGTACTGAAGCTTTCTTT.

CDR3 amino acids: CASSLGQGSGKLFF. The CDR3 DNA reads TGTGCCAGCAGCTTAGGACAGGGGAGCGGAAAACTGTTTTTT. The chain combines TRBV7-6 with TRBJ1-4, with 8 bases fitting TRBD1. J gave up 10 bases and V 1 base, and 5 bases lay outside the gene matches. Germline values: CDR1 SGHVS, CDR2 FNYEAQ. This CDR3 region has 14 residues.

J is TRBJ2-5 and V is TRBV5-4; D possibly corresponds to TRBD1 (6 bases). Germline assignment: CDR1 SGHNT and CDR2 YYREEE (reference sequence). Trimming took off 4 bases at V and 0 bases at J, with 10 bases between the two ends. The CDR3 extends over 14 amino acids. The CDR3 coding sequence is TGTGCCAGCAGCAACAGGGTAAACCAAGAGACCCAGTACTTC. The encoded protein is CASSNRVNQETQYF.

The chain uses TRBV5-1 and TRBJ2-1, with 10 bases identical to TRBD1. The length of the CDR3 is 18 residues. Per germline, CDR1 SGHRS and CDR2 YFSETQ. V was clipped by 2 bases and J by 1 base; unmatched bases: 9. The CDR3 sequence: CASSFGQGVGRSYNEQFF. The CDR3 nucleotides read TGCGCCAGCAGCTTCGGACAGGGGGTCGGGAGGTCCTACAATGAGCAGTTCTTC. The entire variable domain, with the rest obtained from reference TRBV5-1 and TRBJ2-1, is as follows: KAGVTQTPRYLIKTRGQQVTLSCSPISGHRSVSWYQQTPGQGLQFLFEYFSETQRNKGNFPGRFSGRQFSNSRSEMNVSTLELGDSALYLCASSFGQGVGRSYNEQFFGPGTRLTVL.